This T cell receptor (beta chain) was recorded in a study of patients and donors after allogeneic stem cell transplantation (dated by TCRdb to 2019 to 2021). Turning to this clonotype: This clone's antigen is unknown. The input lacks base qualities; no much larger clone sits a single base away.

Reading the germline V gene gives CDR1 SGHTA and CDR2 FQGNSA. The germline ends are 7 bases apart after V is trimmed by 2 bases and J by 8 bases. Including the terminal cysteine and phenylalanine, the CDR3 comprises 13 residues. The DNA shown is the 39-base CDR3, in frame from base 1. Library preparation employed RT-PCR. This sample was sequenced with a NextSeq 550. Through fastp at Q25 and MiXCR, TCRdb rebuilt clones from the public reads, retaining in-frame beta chains. Each entry merges the rows of one CDR3 protein and shows their most common DNA and genes. The sample table records 190,000 or so distinct CDR3 sequences; around two fifths of these occur just once. Around a tenth of the sample rests with the top ten.

This TCR was recovered from a human donor who was either an allogeneic HSCT recipient or a stem cell or donor lymphocyte infusion donor (not recorded which). It is not recorded whose cells these are; they may come from a transplant donor. This chain joins TRBV7-2 to TRBJ1-6, with the D gene not confidently named. The sample comprised blood, either unsorted or a sorted T cell fraction (not recorded which). The CDR3 is CASSLRRHSPLHF. The nucleotide sequence reads as follows: TGTGCCAGCAGCTTAAGGAGGCATTCACCCCTCCACTTT.